Below, 10 T cell receptor beta chains from the same sample are listed, as sequenced in a study of blood T cell repertoires in COVID-19. Data came from immunoSEQ multiplex PCR; TCRdb stores just in-frame clones and leaves some out. The data show some 510,000 clones, more than 75% seen once. The specimen was PBMCs or T cells enriched from blood (not recorded which). The receptors come from a woman in her thirties or forties who had recovered from COVID-19.

This chain joins TRBV29-1 and TRBJ1-1; 8 positions match TRBD1. Losses at the gene ends were 7 bases for V and 4 bases for J; bases not matched to a gene: 14. Germline CDR1 is SQVTM and CDR2 is ANQGSEA. The CDR3 has 15 residues. The CDR3 reads CSAPGQGAMITEAFF. As DNA, the CDR3 is TGCAGCGCCCCCGGGCAGGGGGCAATGATCACTGAAGCTTTCTTT.

This rearrangement joins TRBV15 to TRBJ2-7; the match to TRBD1 covers 11 bases. Germline V gene sequence: CDR1 LNHNV, CDR2 YYDKDF (reference sequence). The junction had 8 bases not matched to a gene; V was cut back by 0 bases and J by 1 base. CDR3 length: 18 residues. The CDR3 loop is CATSRDSGQGAASYEQYF. The CDR3 DNA reads TGTGCCACCAGCAGAGATTCCGGACAGGGGGCAGCTTCCTACGAGCAGTACTTC.

The chain carries TRBV19 and TRBJ2-7; 7 positions match TRBD1. Unmatched junction bases numbered 11, after V lost 5 bases and J lost 1 base. CDR1 LNHDA and CDR2 SQIVND come from the germline V gene (reference sequence). The CDR3 extends over 16 amino acids. Here the CDR3 DNA reads TGTGCCAGTAGTTCAAGGGGGCGCGCTTTTTCCTACGAGCAGTACTTC. Its translation is CASSSRGRAFSYEQYF.

V is TRBV10-1 and J is TRBJ1-1; tentative D call: TRBD1 (5 bases). V lost 2 bases and J 3 bases, leaving 13 bases between the germline ends. In germline, CDR1 is WNHNN, CDR2 SYGVQD (reference sequence). The CDR3 totals 15 residues. CDR3 residues: CASSESLGGDTEAFF. The CDR3 DNA sequence: TGCGCCAGCAGTGAGAGTTTGGGGGGGGACACTGAAGCTTTCTTT.

This clone came up once. The chain is built from TRBV15 and TRBJ2-5, with a tentative D call TRBD2 (7 bases). The CDR3 contains 16 residues. The germline V and J ends were trimmed by 1 base and 5 bases, with 17 bases remaining between them. Germline V lookup: CDR1 LNHNV, CDR2 YYDKDF (reference sequence). The CDR3 reads CATSRGGGAHGETQYF. CDR3 coding DNA: TGTGCCACCAGCAGAGGAGGGGGGGCGCACGGGGAGACCCAGTACTTC.

The V gene is TRBV14, the J gene TRBJ2-1; unclear D gene. Between the trimmed V and J ends, which lost 2 bases and 7 bases, there was a span of 3 bases. CDR1 and CDR2 from the germline V gene are SGHDN and FVKESK. This CDR3 contains 11 residues. The CDR3 protein is CASSQSNEQFF. Here the CDR3 DNA reads TGTGCCAGCAGCCAATCGAATGAGCAGTTCTTC. Supplemented by reference TRBV14 and TRBJ2-1, the full variable domain reads EAGVTQFPSHSVIEKGQTVTLRCDPISGHDNLYWYRRVMGKEIKFLLHFVKESKQDESGMPNNRFLAERTGGTYSTLKVQPAELEDSGVYFCASSQSNEQFFGPGTRLTVL.

The J gene is TRBJ2-1, the V gene TRBV6-2 or TRBV6-3; the D gene is possibly TRBD2 (5 bases). The CDR3 runs to 16 residues. Trimming shortened V by 0 bases and J by 0 bases, and 9 bases separated the two germline ends. Germline V gene sequence: CDR1 MNHEY, CDR2 SVGEGT. CDR3 region: CASSYSGSSSYNEQFF. CDR3 sequence (DNA): TGTGCCAGCAGTTACTCAGGGAGTAGCTCCTACAATGAGCAGTTCTTC.

The gene calls are TRBV13 and TRBJ2-5, with TRBD2 as a possible D gene (5 bases). V gave up 5 bases and J gave up 5 bases, with 18 bases separating them. The CDR3 sequence is 15 residues long. The germline V gene has CDR1 PRHDT and CDR2 FYEKMQ (reference sequence). Here the CDR3 reads CASSQVSSPGETQYF. The CDR3 DNA follows: TGTGCCAGCAGCCAAGTCTCTAGCCCCGGGGAGACCCAGTACTTC.

The gene calls are TRBV7-2 and TRBJ1-6; D remains unclear. V was clipped by 6 bases and J by 10 bases, with 19 bases between them. Germline-derived CDR1 and CDR2 are SGHTA and FQGNSA. The length of the CDR3 is 15 residues. CDR3 coding DNA: TGTGCCAGCAGACGTGGGCCGTACACGGAATCACCCCTCCACTTT. Translated, it gives CASRRGPYTESPLHF.

The V call is TRBV11-3, the J call TRBJ2-4, with 8 bases matching TRBD1. Looked up from germline, CDR1 is SGHNT and CDR2 is YENEEA. CDR3 size: 12 residues. The V and J ends lost 1 base and 14 bases, in that order; junction bases with no gene match: 4. CDR3 DNA: TGTGCCAGCAGCTTAGTCAGGGGGCGGGAGTACTTC. It codes for CASSLVRGREYF.